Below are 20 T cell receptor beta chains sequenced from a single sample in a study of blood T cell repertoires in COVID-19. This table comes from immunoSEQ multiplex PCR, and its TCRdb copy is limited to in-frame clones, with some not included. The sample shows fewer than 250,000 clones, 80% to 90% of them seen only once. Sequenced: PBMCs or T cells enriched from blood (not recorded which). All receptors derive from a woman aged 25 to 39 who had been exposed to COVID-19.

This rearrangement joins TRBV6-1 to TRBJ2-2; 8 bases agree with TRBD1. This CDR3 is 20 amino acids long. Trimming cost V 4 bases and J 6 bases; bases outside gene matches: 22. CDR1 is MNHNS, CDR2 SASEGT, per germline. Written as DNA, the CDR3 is TGTGCCAGCAGTGCTAACTGCCGGGACAGGAATGCCCTCCCCCCCGGGGAGCTGTTTTTT. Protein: CASSANCRDRNALPPGELFF.

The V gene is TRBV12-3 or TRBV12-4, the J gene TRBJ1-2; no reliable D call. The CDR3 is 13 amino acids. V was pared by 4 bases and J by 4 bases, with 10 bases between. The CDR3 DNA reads TGTGCCAGCAGTTCGACCTCGGGCTATGGCTACACCTTC. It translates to CASSSTSGYGYTF.

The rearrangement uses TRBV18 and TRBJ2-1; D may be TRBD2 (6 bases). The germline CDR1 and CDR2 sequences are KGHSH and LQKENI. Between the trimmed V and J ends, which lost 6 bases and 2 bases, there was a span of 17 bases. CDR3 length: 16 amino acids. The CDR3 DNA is TGTGCCAGCTCCCCAAATCGGGAGTCTACCTACAATGAGCAGTTCTTC. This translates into CASSPNRESTYNEQFF.

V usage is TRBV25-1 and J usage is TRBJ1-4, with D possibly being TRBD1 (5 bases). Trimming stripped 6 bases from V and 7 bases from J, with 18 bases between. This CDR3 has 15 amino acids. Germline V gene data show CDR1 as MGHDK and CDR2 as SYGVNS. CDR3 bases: TGTGCCAGCAGCCTACGAGTTGGTCAGGGTGAAAAACTGTTTTTT. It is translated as CASSLRVGQGEKLFF.

CDR3 bases: TGTGCCAGTAGTATTCCGGGACATCCGAGGTCAGGGGACACCTTC. Its translation is CASSIPGHPRSGDTF. V and J are TRBV19 and TRBJ1-2; D might be TRBD1 (6 bases). The CDR3 sequence is 15 residues long. V was shortened by 3 bases and J by 12 bases, with 23 bases between the two germline ends. Germline CDR1 reads LNHDA; CDR2 reads SQIVND (reference sequence).

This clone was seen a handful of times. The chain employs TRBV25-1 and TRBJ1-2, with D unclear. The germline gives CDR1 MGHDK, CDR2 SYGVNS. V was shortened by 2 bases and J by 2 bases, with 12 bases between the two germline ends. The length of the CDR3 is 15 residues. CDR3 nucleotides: TGTGCCAGCAGTGAAATTGGCACCTCGAACTATGGCTACACCTTC. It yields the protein CASSEIGTSNYGYTF.

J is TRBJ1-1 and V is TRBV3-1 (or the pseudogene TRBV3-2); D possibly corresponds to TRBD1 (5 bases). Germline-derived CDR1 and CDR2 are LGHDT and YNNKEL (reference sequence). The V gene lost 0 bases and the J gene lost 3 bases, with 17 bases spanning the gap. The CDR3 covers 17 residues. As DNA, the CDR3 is TGTGCCAGCAGCCAAGAATCCGGGCGTCGGGGGGACACTGAAGCTTTCTTT. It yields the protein CASSQESGRRGDTEAFF.

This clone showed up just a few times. Here the CDR3 reads CASSGGFSNYGYTF. Written as DNA, the CDR3 is TGTGCCAGCAGTGGAGGATTCTCTAACTATGGCTACACCTTC. The J gene is TRBJ1-2, the V gene TRBV2; no definite D call. Germline CDR1 SNHLY, CDR2 FYNNEI. V gave up 4 bases and J gave up 0 bases, with 9 bases separating them. The CDR3 consists of 14 residues.

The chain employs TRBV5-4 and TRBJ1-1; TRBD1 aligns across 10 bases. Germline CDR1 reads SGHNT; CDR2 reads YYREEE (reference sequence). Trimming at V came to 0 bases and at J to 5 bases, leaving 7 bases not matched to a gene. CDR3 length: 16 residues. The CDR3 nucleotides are TGTGCCAGCAGCTTGGTGGGACAGGGGTTGGGAACTGAAGCTTTCTTT. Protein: CASSLVGQGLGTEAFF.

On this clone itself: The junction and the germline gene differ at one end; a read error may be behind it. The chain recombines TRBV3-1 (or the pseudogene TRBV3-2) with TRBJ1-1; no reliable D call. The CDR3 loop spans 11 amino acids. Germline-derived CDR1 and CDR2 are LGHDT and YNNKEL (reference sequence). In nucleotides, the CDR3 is TGTGCCAGCAGCTATGACACCGAAGCTTTCTTT. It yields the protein CASSYDTEAFF.

The CDR3 sequence is CASSLGALNGYTF. As DNA, the CDR3 is TGCGCCAGCAGCTTGGGGGCGTTGAATGGCTACACCTTC. This chain joins TRBV5-1 and TRBJ1-2, with no clear D. The length of the CDR3 is 13 residues. Trimming stripped 0 bases from V and 6 bases from J, with 9 bases between. Looked up from germline, CDR1 is SGHRS and CDR2 is YFSETQ.

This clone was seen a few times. CDR3 residues: CASSKFGTGEAFF. CDR3 DNA sequence: TGTGCCAGTAGTAAGTTCGGGACAGGGGAAGCTTTCTTT. This chain connects TRBV19 to TRBJ1-1, with 9 bases lining up with TRBD1. The CDR3 loop spans 13 amino acids. Germline CDR1 is LNHDA and CDR2 is SQIVND (reference sequence). V trimming: 4 bases; J trimming: 8 bases; junction bases outside the gene matches: 5. Full variable domain (remainder filled in from reference TRBV19 and TRBJ1-1): DGGITQSPKYLFRKEGQNVTLSCEQNLNHDAMYWYRQDPGQGLRLIYYSQIVNDFQKGDIAEGYSVSREKKESFPLTVTSAQKNPTAFYLCASSKFGTGEAFFGQGTRLTVV.

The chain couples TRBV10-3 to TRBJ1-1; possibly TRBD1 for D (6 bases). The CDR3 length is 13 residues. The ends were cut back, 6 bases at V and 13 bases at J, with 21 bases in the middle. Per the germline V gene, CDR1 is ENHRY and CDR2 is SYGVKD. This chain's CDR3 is CAISGAGDPFCFF. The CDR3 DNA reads TGTGCCATCAGCGGGGCAGGGGACCCTTTTTGTTTCTTT.

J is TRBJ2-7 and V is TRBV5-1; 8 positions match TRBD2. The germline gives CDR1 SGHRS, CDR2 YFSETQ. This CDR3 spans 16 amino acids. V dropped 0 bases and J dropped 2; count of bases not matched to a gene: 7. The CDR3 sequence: CASSLEGLAGTYEQYF. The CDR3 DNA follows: TGCGCCAGCAGCTTGGAGGGGCTAGCGGGTACCTACGAGCAGTACTTC.

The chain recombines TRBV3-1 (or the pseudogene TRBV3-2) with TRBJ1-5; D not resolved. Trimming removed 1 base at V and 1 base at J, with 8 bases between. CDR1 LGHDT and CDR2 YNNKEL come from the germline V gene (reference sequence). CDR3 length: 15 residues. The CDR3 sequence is CASSQGSGSNQPQHF. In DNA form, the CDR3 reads TGTGCCAGCAGCCAAGGGTCGGGGAGCAATCAGCCCCAGCATTTT.

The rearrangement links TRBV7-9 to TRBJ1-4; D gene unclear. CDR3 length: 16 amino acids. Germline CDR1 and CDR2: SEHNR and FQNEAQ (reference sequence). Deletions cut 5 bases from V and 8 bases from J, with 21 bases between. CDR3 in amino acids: CASSPVRIGLREKLFF. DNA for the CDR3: TGTGCCAGCAGCCCCGTAAGAATCGGGTTACGGGAAAAACTGTTTTTT. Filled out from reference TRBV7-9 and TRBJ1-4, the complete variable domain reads DTGVSQNPRHKITKRGQNVTFRCDPISEHNRLYWYRQTLGQGPEFLTYFQNEAQLEKSRLLSDRFSAERPKGSFSTLEIQRTEQGDSAMYLCASSPVRIGLREKLFFGSGTQLSVL.

The CDR3, as DNA: TGCGCCAGCAGCCGTACTAGCGGGAGTGGGAATGAGCAGTTCTTC. Translating it yields CASSRTSGSGNEQFF. The chain uses TRBV4-1 and TRBJ2-1; 11 bases agree with TRBD2. V trimming: 4 bases; J trimming: 7 bases; junction bases outside the gene matches: 6. The CDR3 is made up of 15 amino acids. Germline-derived CDR1 and CDR2 are MGHRA and YSYEKL.

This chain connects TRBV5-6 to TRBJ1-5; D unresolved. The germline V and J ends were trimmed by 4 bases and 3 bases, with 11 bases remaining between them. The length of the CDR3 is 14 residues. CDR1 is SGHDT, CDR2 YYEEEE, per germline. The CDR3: CASSRGGFNQPQHF. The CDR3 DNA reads TGTGCCAGCAGCCGTGGAGGGTTCAATCAGCCCCAGCATTTT.

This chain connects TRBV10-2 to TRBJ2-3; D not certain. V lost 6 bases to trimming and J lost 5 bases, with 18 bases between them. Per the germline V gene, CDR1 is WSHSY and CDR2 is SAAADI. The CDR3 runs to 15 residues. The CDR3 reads CASSYSTREGDTQYF. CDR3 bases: TGCGCCAGCAGCTATTCGACACGTGAAGGAGATACGCAGTATTTT.

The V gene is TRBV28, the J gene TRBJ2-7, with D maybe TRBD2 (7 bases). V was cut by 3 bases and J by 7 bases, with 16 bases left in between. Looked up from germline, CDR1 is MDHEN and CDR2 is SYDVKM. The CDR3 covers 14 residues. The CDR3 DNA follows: TGTGCCAGCAGTTTTAGAGGGAGGGGGAGGGAGCAGTACTTC. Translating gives CASSFRGRGREQYF.